Below are 19 T cell receptor beta chains sequenced from a single sample in a study of Graves' ophthalmopathy and Graves' hyperthyroidism. As the template, RNA transcripts were used to amplify TCR beta CDR3 regions. Investigators did first-round RT-PCR with HTBI primers, then second-round multiplex PCR. One entry per CDR3 protein, called by TCRdb with MiXCR from the multiplex PCR reads. The profile shows approximately 540,000 distinct CDR3 sequences, under 40% of them singletons. Sequenced sample: peripheral blood or thyroid tissue (not recorded which). These receptors all stem from an adult man with Graves' hyperthyroidism.

This clonotype has only one observation. This may arise from a read error, as a much more abundant clone is one base away. The gene calls are TRBV11-2 and TRBJ1-1; tentatively, D is TRBD1 (5 bases). With 4 bases removed from V and 4 bases from J, the gap between germline ends came to 22 bases. Germline V gives CDR1 SGHAT, CDR2 FQNNGV. CDR3 length equals 17 residues. In DNA form, the CDR3 reads TGTGCCAGCAGCTCCTCCGGGACGGGGGTCATGAGCACTGAAGCTTTCTTT. Protein product: CASSSSGTGVMSTEAFF.

For this clonotype: One end of the junction is discordant with germline, which a read error may explain. J is TRBJ1-5 and V is TRBV4-1; D gene unclear. This CDR3 spans 14 amino acids. Germline CDR1 reads MGHRA; CDR2 reads YSYEKL. For the CDR3, the DNA is TGCGCCAGCAGCCACCATGTTAGCAATCAGCCCCGGCATTTT. It codes for CASSHHVSNQPRHF.

Regarding this clonotype: Being one base from a much bigger clone, this may be a read error. V usage is TRBV7-2 and J usage is TRBJ1-2, with 8 bases identical to TRBD1. Per the germline V gene, CDR1 is SGHTA and CDR2 is FQGNSA. This CDR3 contains 15 residues. The CDR3 bases are TGTGCCAACAGCCGCCCGGGACAGGATCTCTATGGCTACACCTTC. As protein: CANSRPGQDLYGYTF.

On this clonotype: This may arise from a read error, as a much more abundant clone is one base away. The genes are TRBV5-1 and TRBJ2-2, with TRBD1 matching 7 bases. Per germline, CDR1 SGHRS and CDR2 YFSETQ. The CDR3 is made up of 14 amino acids. CDR3 in amino acids: CASSQQGYTGELVF. The CDR3 bases are TGCGCCAGCAGCCAACAGGGGTACACCGGGGAGCTGGTTTTT.

As to this clonotype: A much larger clone differs from this one at a single base, so this may be a read error. This sequence joins TRBV19 and TRBJ1-5, with 7 bases aligning to TRBD1. Per the germline V gene, CDR1 is LNHDA and CDR2 is SQIVND (reference sequence). The CDR3 extends over 15 amino acids. The CDR3 nucleotides read TGTGCCAGTAGTCACCAGGGGGACCCTATCCAGCCCCAGCGTTTT. Translating gives CASSHQGDPIQPQRF. Combining the CDR3 with reference TRBV19 and TRBJ1-5 gives the whole variable domain DGGITQSPKYLFRKEGQNVTLSCEQNLNHDAMYWYRQDPGQGLRLIYYSQIVNDFQKGDIAEGYSVSREKKESFPLTVTSAQKNPTAFYLCASSHQGDPIQPQRFGDGTRLSIL.

This clonotype was counted many times. The CDR3 coding sequence is TGCAGCGTTGGAGACTCTGGAAACACCATATATTTT. This sequence encodes CSVGDSGNTIYF. The chain employs TRBV29-1 and TRBJ1-3; D is unresolved. The V end was cut by 4 bases, the J end by 0 bases, with 4 bases between. The length of the CDR3 is 12 residues. Germline CDR1 and CDR2: SQVTM and ANQGSEA.

This clonotype was seen repeatedly, ten times or more. The rearrangement uses TRBV5-4 and TRBJ1-2, with 10 bases fitting TRBD1. CDR3 length: 16 residues. CDR1 and CDR2 (germline): SGHNT, YYREEE (reference sequence). Germline trimming cut 4 bases from V and 8 bases from J; bases unmatched to any gene: 14. The DNA for the CDR3 is TGTGCCAGCAGCCGGGGACAGGGGCCACCCAATGGGGGCTACACCTTC. Translation gives CASSRGQGPPNGGYTF.

Only a few counts were recorded for this clonotype. The chain combines TRBV6-5 with TRBJ2-6; D possibly corresponds to TRBD2 (5 bases). CDR1 and CDR2 from the germline V gene are MNHEY and SVGAGI. The CDR3 consists of 16 residues. V gave up 1 base and J gave up 0 bases, with 7 bases separating them. This CDR3 is CASSYFGLSGANVLTF. The CDR3 DNA reads TGTGCCAGCAGTTACTTCGGACTCTCTGGGGCCAACGTCCTGACTTTC.

V is TRBV19 and J is TRBJ1-1; D is ambiguous. Germline CDR1 is LNHDA and CDR2 is SQIVND (reference sequence). The CDR3 is 12 residues long. V was pared by 0 bases and J by 3 bases, with 2 bases between. CDR3 loop: CASSIEYTEAFF. DNA for the CDR3: TGTGCCAGTAGTATAGAGTACACTGAAGCTTTCTTT.

As to this clonotype: A read error may be the cause here, since a much bigger clone is one base away. No conserved phenylalanine or tryptophan is present at the end of the CDR3, so a read error is the likely explanation. The rearrangement joins TRBV7-9 to TRBJ2-2; D perhaps matches TRBD2 (6 bases). V was cut by 3 bases and J by 8 bases, with 19 bases left in between. The CDR3 contains 16 residues. Germline loops: CDR1 SEHNR, CDR2 FQNEAQ (reference sequence). The CDR3 region has the DNA TGTGCCAGCAGCTTGTGGCCGGCGGGGAAGACGGGGGAGCTGTTTTTA. Amino acid sequence: CASSLWPAGKTGELFL.

This clonotype has at least ten counts. The chain links TRBV12-3 or TRBV12-4 to TRBJ1-4; TRBD1 aligns across 7 bases. The J segment lost 8 bases and the V segment lost 6 bases, leaving 15 bases of the junction unmatched. The CDR3 is made up of 16 amino acids. The CDR3 region has the DNA TGTGCCAGCAGCGCTATATCAGGGGGATCGGCGGAAAAACTGTTTTTT. Protein sequence: CASSAISGGSAEKLFF.

Many counts were recorded for this clonotype. The chain carries TRBV5-1 and TRBJ1-6, with 7 nucleotides matching TRBD1. CDR1 and CDR2 (germline): SGHRS, YFSETQ. This CDR3 spans 18 amino acids. The V and J ends lost 3 bases and 5 bases, in that order; junction bases with no gene match: 14. This CDR3 reads CASSSLHPGQTDNSPLHF. CDR3 coding DNA: TGCGCCAGCAGCTCCCTTCACCCGGGACAGACAGATAATTCACCCCTCCACTTT.

This clonotype was seen many times. The CDR3: CASSFGKANTEAFF. The CDR3, as DNA: TGCGCCAGCAGCTTCGGGAAAGCGAACACTGAAGCTTTCTTT. This chain uses TRBV5-1 with TRBJ1-1; unclear D gene. V was cut by 2 bases and J by 1 base, with 9 bases left in between. This CDR3 contains 14 residues. CDR1 is SGHRS, CDR2 YFSETQ, per germline.

This clonotype was detected ten times or more. V is TRBV19 and J is TRBJ1-1, with D tentatively TRBD1 (6 bases). The length of the CDR3 is 14 residues. Per the germline V gene, CDR1 is LNHDA and CDR2 is SQIVND (reference sequence). V lost 6 bases, J lost 1 base, and 12 bases lay in between. CDR3 sequence reads: CASREGGPNTEAFF. CDR3 DNA sequence: TGTGCCAGTAGAGAGGGGGGCCCGAACACTGAAGCTTTCTTT.

The V call is TRBV19, the J call TRBJ1-1; D call uncertain. The CDR3 length is 12 residues. Germline assignment: CDR1 LNHDA and CDR2 SQIVND (reference sequence). The V end lost 3 bases, the J end lost 8 bases, and 10 bases lay between the germline ends. CDR3 residues: CASSIWREEAFF. Written as DNA, the CDR3 is TGTGCCAGTAGTATTTGGAGAGAAGAAGCTTTCTTT.

With respect to this clonotype: This sequence may be a read error, since a much larger clone differs from it by one base. The chain has TRBV12-3 or TRBV12-4 and TRBJ1-4; D is perhaps TRBD1 (6 bases). The CDR3 totals 14 residues. The CDR3 reads CASSADRTNEELFF. CDR3 DNA: TGTGCCAGCAGCGCCGACAGGACAAATGAAGAACTGTTTTTT.

The genes are TRBV6-5 and TRBJ2-7, with TRBD2 as a possible D gene (7 bases). Germline-derived CDR1 and CDR2 are MNHEY and SVGAGI. The V gene lost 2 bases and the J gene lost 4 bases, with 15 bases spanning the gap. The CDR3 totals 15 residues. CDR3: CASSYGGGAFYEQYF. The CDR3 bases are TGTGCCAGCAGTTACGGGGGGGGCGCGTTTTACGAGCAGTACTTC.

The table lists this clonotype with a few counts. This chain links TRBV20-1 with TRBJ2-7; 11 bases match TRBD2. The CDR3 runs to 14 residues. Germline assignment: CDR1 DFQATT and CDR2 SNEGSKA (reference sequence). V was clipped by 5 bases and J by 3 bases; unmatched bases: 6. CDR3 sequence reads: CSAPGLAGDYEQYF. The DNA for the CDR3 is TGCAGTGCTCCAGGACTAGCGGGCGACTACGAGCAGTACTTC.

The chain's CDR3 is CASTSGTSEGGELFF. The CDR3 nucleotides read TGTGCCAGCACCTCAGGGACTAGCGAAGGAGGCGAGCTGTTTTTT. The chain uses TRBV2 and TRBJ2-2; TRBD2 aligns across 10 bases. CDR1 and CDR2 from the germline V gene are SNHLY and FYNNEI. This CDR3 is built from 15 residues. V was pared by 7 bases and J by 11 bases, with 13 bases of the junction left unmatched.